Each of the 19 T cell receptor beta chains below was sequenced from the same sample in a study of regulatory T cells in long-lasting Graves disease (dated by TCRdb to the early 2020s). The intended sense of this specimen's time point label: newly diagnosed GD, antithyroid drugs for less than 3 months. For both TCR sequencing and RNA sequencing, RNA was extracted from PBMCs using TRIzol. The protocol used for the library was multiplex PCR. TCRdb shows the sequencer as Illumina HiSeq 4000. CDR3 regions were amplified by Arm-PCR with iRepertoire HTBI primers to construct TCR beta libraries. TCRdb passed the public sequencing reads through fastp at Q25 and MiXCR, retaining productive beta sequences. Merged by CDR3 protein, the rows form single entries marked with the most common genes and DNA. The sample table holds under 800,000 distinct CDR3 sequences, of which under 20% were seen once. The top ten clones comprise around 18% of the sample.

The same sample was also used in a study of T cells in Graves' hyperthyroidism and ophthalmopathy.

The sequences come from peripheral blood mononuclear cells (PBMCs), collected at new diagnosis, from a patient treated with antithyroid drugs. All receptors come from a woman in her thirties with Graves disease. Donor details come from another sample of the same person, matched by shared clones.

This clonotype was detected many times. CDR3: CASSKSAGQGSGYTF. For the CDR3, the DNA is TGTGCCAGCAGCAAATCAGCGGGACAGGGTAGTGGCTACACCTTC. The chain combines TRBV28 with TRBJ1-2; 9 bases match TRBD1. Trimming cost V 6 bases and J 7 bases; bases outside gene matches: 12. CDR3 size: 15 residues. The germline V gene encodes CDR1 MDHEN and CDR2 SYDVKM.

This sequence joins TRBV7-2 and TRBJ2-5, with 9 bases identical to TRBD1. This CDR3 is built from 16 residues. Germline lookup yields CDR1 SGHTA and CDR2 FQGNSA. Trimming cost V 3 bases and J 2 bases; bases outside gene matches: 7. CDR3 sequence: CASSFYRGRYQETQYF. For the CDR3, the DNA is TGTGCCAGCAGCTTCTACAGGGGGCGATATCAAGAGACCCAGTACTTC.

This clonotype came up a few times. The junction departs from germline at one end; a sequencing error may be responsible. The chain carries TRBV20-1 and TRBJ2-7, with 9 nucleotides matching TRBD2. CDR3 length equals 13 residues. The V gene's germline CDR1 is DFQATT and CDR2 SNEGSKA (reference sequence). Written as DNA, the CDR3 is TGCAGTGCTCGGACTAGCGCCAACGCACGGACTAGGTTC. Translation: CSARTSANARTRF.

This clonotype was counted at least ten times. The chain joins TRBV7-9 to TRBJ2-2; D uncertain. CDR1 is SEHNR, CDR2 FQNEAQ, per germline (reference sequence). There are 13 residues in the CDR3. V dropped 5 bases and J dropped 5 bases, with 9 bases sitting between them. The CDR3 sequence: CASSEQPTGELFF. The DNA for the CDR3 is TGTGCCAGCAGCGAACAGCCTACCGGGGAGCTGTTTTTT. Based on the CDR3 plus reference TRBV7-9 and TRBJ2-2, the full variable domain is DTGVSQNPRHKITKRGQNVTFRCDPISEHNRLYWYRQTLGQGPEFLTYFQNEAQLEKSRLLSDRFSAERPKGSFSTLEIQRTEQGDSAMYLCASSEQPTGELFFGEGSRLTVL.

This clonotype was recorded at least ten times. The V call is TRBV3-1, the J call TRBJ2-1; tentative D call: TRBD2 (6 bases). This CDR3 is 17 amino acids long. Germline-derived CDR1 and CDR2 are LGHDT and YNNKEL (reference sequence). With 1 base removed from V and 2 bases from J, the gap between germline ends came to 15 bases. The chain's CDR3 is CASSQGRDLSPYNEQFF. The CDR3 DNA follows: TGTGCCAGCAGCCAAGGGAGGGATCTTAGCCCCTACAATGAGCAGTTCTTC.

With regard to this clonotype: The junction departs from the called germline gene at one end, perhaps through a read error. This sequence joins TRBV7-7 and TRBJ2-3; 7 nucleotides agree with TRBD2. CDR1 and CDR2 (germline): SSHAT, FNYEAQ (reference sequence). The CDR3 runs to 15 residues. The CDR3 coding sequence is TGTGCTAGCAGCTTAGGTAGCGGGCGGACAGATACGCAGTATTTT. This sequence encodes CASSLGSGRTDTQYF.

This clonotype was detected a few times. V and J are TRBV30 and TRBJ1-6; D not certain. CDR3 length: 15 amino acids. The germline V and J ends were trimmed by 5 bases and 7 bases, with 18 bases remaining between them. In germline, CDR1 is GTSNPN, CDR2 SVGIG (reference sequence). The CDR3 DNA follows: TGTGCCTGGGCGACCCCGGGTCAGTGGAATTCACCCCTCCACTTT. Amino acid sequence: CAWATPGQWNSPLHF.

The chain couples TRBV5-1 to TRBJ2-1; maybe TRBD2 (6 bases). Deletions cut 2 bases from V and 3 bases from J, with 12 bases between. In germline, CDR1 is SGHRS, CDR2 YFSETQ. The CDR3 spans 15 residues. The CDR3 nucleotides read TGCGCCAGCAGCTTAAGGCAGGGACTCTACAATGAGCAGTTCTTC. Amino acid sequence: CASSLRQGLYNEQFF.

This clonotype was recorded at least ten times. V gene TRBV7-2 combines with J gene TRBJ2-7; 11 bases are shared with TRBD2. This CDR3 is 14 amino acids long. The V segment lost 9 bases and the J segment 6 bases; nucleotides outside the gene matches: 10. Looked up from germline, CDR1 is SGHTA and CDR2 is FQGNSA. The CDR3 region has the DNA TGTGCCAGTTGTTTAGGACTAGCGGGCTCCGAGCAGTACTTC. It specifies CASCLGLAGSEQYF.

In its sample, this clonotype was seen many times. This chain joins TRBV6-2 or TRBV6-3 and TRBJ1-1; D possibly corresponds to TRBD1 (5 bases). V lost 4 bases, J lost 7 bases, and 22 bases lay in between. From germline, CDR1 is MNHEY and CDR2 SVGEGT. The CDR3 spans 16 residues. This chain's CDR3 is CASSSTGRQLAFEAFF. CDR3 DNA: TGTGCCAGCAGTTCCACGGGGCGACAGTTGGCTTTTGAAGCTTTCTTT.

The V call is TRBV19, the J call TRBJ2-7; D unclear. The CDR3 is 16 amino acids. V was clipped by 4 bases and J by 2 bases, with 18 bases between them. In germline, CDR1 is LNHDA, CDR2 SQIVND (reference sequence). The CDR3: CASSRIRARHPYEQYF. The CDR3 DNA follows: TGTGCCAGTAGTAGAATCCGGGCCCGACACCCCTACGAGCAGTACTTC.

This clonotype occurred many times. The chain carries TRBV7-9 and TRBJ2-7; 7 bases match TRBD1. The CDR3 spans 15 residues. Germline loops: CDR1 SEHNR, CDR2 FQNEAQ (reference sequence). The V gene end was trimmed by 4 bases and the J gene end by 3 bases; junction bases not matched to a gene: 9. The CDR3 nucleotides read TGTGCCAGCAGCTACCCCCGGGACAGCCACTACGAGCAGTACTTC. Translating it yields CASSYPRDSHYEQYF.

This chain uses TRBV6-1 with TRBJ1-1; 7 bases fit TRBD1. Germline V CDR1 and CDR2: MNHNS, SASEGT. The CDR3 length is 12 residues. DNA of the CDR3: TGTTCCAAACAGGGGAATCGAGCTGAAGCTTTCTTT. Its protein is CSKQGNRAEAFF.

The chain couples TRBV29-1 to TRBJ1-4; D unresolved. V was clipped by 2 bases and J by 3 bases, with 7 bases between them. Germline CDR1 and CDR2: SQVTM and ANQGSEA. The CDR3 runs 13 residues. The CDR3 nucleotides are TGCAGCGTTGAAATGGGTTCTAATGAAAAACTGTTTTTT. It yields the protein CSVEMGSNEKLFF. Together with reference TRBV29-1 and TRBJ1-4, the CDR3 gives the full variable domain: SAVISQKPSRDICQRGTSLTIQCQVDSQVTMMFWYRQQPGQSLTLIATANQGSEATYESGFVIDKFPISRPNLTFSTLTVSNMSPEDSSIYLCSVEMGSNEKLFFGSGTQLSVL.

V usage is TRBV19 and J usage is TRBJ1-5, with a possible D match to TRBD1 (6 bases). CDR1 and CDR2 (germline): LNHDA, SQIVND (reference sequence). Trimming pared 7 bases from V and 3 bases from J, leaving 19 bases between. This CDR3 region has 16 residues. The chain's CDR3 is CASTPPGGRNNQPQHF. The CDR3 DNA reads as TGTGCCAGTACCCCCCCGGGGGGCAGGAACAATCAGCCCCAGCATTTT.

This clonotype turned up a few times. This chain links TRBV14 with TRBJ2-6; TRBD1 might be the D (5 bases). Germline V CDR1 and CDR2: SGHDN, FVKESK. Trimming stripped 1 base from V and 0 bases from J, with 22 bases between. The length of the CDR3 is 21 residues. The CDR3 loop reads CASSQGWGVRFGASGANVLTF. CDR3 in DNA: TGTGCCAGCAGCCAAGGTTGGGGCGTAAGGTTTGGCGCCTCTGGGGCCAACGTCCTGACTTTC.

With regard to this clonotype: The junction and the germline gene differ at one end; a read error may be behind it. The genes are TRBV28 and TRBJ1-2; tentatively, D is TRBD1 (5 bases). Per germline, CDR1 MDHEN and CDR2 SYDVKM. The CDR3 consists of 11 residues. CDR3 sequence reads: CTSQGFVGYTF. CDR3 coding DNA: TGTACCAGCCAGGGATTTGTGGGCTACACCTTC.

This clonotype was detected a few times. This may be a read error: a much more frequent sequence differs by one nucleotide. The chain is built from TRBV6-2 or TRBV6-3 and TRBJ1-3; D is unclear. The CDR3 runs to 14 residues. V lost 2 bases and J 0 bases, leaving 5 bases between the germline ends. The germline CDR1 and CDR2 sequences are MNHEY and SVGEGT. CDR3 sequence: CASSYRSSGNTIYF. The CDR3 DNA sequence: TGTGCCAGCAGTTACCGGAGCTCTGGAAACACCATATATTTT.

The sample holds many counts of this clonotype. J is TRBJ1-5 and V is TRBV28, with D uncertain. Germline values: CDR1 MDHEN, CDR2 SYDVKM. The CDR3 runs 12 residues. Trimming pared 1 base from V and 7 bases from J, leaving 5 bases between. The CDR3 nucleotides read TGTGCCAGCAGTTTATTTCGCCAGCCCCAGCATTTT. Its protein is CASSLFRQPQHF.